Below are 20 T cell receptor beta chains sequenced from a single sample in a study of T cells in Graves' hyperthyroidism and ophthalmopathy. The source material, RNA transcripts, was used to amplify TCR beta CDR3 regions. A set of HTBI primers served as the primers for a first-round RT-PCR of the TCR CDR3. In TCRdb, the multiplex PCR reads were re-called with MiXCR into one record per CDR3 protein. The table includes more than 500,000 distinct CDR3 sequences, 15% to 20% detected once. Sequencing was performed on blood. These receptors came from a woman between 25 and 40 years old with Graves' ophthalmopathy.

This chain's CDR3 is CASSALSGGGGEQFF. CDR3 coding DNA: TGTGCCAGCTCCGCCCTCAGCGGGGGGGGGGGTGAGCAGTTCTTC. The rearrangement joins TRBV11-2 to TRBJ2-1, with TRBD2 matching 10 bases. V was pared by 8 bases and J by 9 bases, with 13 bases of the junction left unmatched. CDR3 length: 15 residues. Germline CDR1 is SGHAT and CDR2 is FQNNGV. Complete variable domain (other parts from reference TRBV11-2 and TRBJ2-1): EAGVAQSPRYKIIEKRQSVAFWCNPISGHATLYWYQQILGQGPKLLIQFQNNGVVDDSQLPKDRFSAERLKGVDSTLKIQPAKLEDSAVYLCASSALSGGGGEQFFGPGTRLTVL.

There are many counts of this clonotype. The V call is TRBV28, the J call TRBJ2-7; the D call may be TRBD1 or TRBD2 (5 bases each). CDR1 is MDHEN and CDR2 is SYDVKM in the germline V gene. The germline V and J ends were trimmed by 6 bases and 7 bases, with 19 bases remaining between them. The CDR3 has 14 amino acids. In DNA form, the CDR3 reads TGTGCCAGCAGATCCGGGACCGTCCAGAATGAGCAGTACTTC. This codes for CASRSGTVQNEQYF.

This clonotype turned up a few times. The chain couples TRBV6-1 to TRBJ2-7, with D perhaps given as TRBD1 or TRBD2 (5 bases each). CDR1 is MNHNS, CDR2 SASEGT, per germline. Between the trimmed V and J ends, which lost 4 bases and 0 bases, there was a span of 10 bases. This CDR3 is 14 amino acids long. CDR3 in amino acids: CASSAAGTSYEQYF. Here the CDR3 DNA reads TGTGCCAGCAGTGCGGCCGGGACCTCCTACGAGCAGTACTTC.

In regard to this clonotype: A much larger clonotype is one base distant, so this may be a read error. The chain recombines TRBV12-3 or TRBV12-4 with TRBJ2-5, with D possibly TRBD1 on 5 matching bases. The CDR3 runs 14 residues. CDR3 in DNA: TGTGCCAGCAGTCTCAGGGCGACCCAAGAGACCCTGTACTTC. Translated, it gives CASSLRATQETLYF.

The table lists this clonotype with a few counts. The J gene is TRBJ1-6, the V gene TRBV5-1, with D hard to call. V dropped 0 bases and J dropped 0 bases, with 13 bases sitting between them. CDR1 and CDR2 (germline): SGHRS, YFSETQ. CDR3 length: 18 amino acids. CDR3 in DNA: TGCGCCAGCAGCTTGGACAGCGGCTATAGCTCCTATAATTCACCCCTCCACTTT. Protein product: CASSLDSGYSSYNSPLHF.

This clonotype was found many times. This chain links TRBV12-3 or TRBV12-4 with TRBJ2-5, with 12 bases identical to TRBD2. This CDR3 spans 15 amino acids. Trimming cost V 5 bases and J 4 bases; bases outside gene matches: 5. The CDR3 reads CASSRTSGNGETQYF. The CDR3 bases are TGTGCCAGCAGTCGGACTAGCGGGAACGGAGAGACCCAGTACTTC.

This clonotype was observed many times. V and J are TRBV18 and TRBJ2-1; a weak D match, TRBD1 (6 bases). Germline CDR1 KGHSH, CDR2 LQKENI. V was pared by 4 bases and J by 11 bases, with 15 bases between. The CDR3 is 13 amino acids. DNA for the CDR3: TGTGCCAGCTCACTGGAACAGGGTAGGAAGCAGTTCTTC. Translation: CASSLEQGRKQFF.

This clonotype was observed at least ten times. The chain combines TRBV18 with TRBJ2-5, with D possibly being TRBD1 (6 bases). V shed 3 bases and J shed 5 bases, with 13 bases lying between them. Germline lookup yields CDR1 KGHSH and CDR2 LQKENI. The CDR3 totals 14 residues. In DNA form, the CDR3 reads TGTGCCAGCTCACCCTCAGGGGAGCGGGAGACCCAGTACTTC. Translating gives CASSPSGERETQYF. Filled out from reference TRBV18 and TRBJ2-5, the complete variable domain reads NAGVMQNPRHLVRRRGQEARLRCSPMKGHSHVYWYRQLPEEGLKFMVYLQKENIIDESGMPKERFSAEFPKEGPSILRIQQVVRGDSAAYFCASSPSGERETQYFGPGTRLLVL.

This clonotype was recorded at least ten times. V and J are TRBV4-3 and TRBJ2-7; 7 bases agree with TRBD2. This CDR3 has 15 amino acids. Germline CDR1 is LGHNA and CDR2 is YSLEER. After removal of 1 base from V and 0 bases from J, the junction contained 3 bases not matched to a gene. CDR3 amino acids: CASSQGGRDSYEQYF. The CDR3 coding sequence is TGCGCCAGCAGCCAAGGAGGGAGGGACTCCTACGAGCAGTACTTC.

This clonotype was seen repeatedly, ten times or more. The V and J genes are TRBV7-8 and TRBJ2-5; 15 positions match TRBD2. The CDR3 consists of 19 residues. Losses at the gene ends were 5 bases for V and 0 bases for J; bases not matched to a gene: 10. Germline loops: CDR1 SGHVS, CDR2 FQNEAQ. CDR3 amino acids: CASSTGLAGGGGYQETQYF. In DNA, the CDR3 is TGTGCCAGCAGCACGGGACTAGCGGGAGGAGGGGGGTACCAAGAGACCCAGTACTTC.

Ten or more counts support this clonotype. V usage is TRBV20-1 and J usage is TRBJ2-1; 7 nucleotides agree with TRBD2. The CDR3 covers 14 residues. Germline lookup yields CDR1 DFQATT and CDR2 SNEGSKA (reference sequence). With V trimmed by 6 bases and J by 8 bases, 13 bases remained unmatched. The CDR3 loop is CSARGTSGIYEQFF. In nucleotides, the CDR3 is TGCAGTGCCCGAGGGACCAGCGGGATTTATGAGCAGTTCTTC.

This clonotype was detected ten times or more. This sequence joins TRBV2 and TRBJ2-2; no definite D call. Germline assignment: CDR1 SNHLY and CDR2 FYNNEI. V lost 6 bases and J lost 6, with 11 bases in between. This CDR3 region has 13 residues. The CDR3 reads CASRSDASGELFF. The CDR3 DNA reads TGTGCCAGCAGGAGCGACGCGTCCGGGGAGCTGTTTTTT.

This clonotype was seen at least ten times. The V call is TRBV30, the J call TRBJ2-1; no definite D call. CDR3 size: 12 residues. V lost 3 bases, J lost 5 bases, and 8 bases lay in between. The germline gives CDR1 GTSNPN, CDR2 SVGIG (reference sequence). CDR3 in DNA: TGTGCCTGGAGGGCCCAGGACAATGAGCAGTTCTTC. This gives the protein CAWRAQDNEQFF.

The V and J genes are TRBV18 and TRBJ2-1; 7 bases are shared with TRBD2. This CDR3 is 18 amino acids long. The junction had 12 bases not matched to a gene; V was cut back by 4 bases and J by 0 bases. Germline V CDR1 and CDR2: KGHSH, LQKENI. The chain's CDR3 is CASSHLKRDSSSYNEQFF. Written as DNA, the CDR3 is TGTGCCAGCTCACACCTTAAGCGGGATTCTAGCTCCTACAATGAGCAGTTCTTC.

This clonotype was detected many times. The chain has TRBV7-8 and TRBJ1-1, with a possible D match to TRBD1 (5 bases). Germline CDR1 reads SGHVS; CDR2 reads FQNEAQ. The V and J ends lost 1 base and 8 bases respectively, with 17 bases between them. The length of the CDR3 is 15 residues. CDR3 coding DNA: TGTGCCAGCAGCTTAGGGGTGGCAGGGTGGAGGGAAGCTTTCTTT. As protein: CASSLGVAGWREAFF.

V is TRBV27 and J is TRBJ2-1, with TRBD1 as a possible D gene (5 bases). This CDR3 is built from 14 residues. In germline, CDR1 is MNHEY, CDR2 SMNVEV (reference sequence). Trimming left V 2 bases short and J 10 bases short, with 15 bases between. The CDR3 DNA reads TGTGCCAGCAGTTTAGTGGGCTCCCCAGGGGAGCAGTTCTTC. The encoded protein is CASSLVGSPGEQFF.

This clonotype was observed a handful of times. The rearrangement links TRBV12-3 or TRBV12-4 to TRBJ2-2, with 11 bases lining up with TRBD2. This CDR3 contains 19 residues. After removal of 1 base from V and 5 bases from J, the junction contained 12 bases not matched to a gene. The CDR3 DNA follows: TGTGCCAGCAGTTTAGTCCCCCTTTTAGCGGGAGGGACGACCGGGGAGCTGTTTTTT. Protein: CASSLVPLLAGGTTGELFF.

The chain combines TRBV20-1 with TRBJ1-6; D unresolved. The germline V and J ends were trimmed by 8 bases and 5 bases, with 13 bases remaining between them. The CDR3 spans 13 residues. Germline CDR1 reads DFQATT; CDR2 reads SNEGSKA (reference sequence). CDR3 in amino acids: CSTMGGHNSPLHF. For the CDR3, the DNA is TGCAGTACGATGGGAGGGCATAATTCACCCCTCCACTTT.

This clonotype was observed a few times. The CDR3 here is CASSFYESDYQETQYF. In DNA form, the CDR3 reads TGTGCCAGCAGCTTTTACGAATCGGACTACCAAGAGACCCAGTACTTC. V and J are TRBV5-6 and TRBJ2-5; maybe TRBD2 (5 bases). The CDR3 has 16 amino acids. The germline V and J ends were trimmed by 2 bases and 0 bases, with 14 bases remaining between them. CDR1 is SGHDT and CDR2 is YYEEEE in the germline V gene.

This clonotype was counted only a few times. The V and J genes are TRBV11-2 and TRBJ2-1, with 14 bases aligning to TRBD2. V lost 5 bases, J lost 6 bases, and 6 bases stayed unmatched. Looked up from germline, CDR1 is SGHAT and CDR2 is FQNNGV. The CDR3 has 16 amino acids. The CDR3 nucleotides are TGTGCCAGCAGCGAGAGACTAGCGGGAGGGCGCAATGAGCAGTTCTTC. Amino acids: CASSERLAGGRNEQFF.